What follows are 4 T cell receptor beta chains derived from one specimen sequenced in a study of blood T cells in healthy people across ages. Next came a second PCR, run for about 6 to 12 cycles, which used a sample-barcoded 5' primer along with a J-beta primer mix. TCRdb redid the calling of the 5' RACE reads with MiXCR, one entry per CDR3 protein. The sample consists of approximately 850,000 distinct CDR3 sequences, around two fifths of them appearing once. The specimen was blood. The receptors were gathered from a man between 60 and 70 years old in good health.

This sequence joins TRBV4-3 and TRBJ1-1; D call uncertain. From germline, CDR1 is LGHNA and CDR2 YSLEER. The CDR3 runs to 13 residues. V lost 4 bases to trimming and J lost 4 bases, with 10 bases between them. CDR3 protein: CASSRDGRTEAFF. CDR3 DNA sequence: TGCGCCAGCAGCCGAGACGGACGCACTGAAGCTTTCTTT.

This clonotype was detected once. The gene calls are TRBV5-6 and TRBJ2-5, with D perhaps TRBD2 (6 bases). This CDR3 region has 16 residues. Germline values: CDR1 SGHDT, CDR2 YYEEEE. The V and J ends lost 4 bases and 1 base respectively, with 17 bases between them. CDR3 in amino acids: CASSLREALPQETQYF. The CDR3 DNA reads TGTGCCAGCAGCCTCAGGGAGGCCCTGCCCCAAGAGACCCAGTACTTC.

In regard to this clonotype: Its ends do not fully match the called genes, so a read error is possible. The V call is TRBV2, the J call TRBJ2-7; unclear D gene. The CDR3 sequence is 13 residues long. Germline V gives CDR1 SNHLY, CDR2 FYNNEI. The CDR3 sequence is CASSPEKNYEQYF. The CDR3 DNA sequence: TGTGCCAGCAGTCCTGAAAAAAACTACGAACAGTACTTC.

The sample holds a few counts of this clonotype. This chain connects TRBV20-1 to TRBJ2-7; 9 bases fit TRBD1. Near its end, the DNA agrees better with TRBJ2-5, so the J call may be wrong. Looked up from germline, CDR1 is DFQATT and CDR2 is SNEGSKA (reference sequence). This CDR3 spans 14 amino acids. CDR3 nucleotide sequence: TGCAGTGCCCCCACAGGGGGCCTCTCAGAGACCCAGTACTTC. The encoded protein is CSAPTGGLSETQYF.